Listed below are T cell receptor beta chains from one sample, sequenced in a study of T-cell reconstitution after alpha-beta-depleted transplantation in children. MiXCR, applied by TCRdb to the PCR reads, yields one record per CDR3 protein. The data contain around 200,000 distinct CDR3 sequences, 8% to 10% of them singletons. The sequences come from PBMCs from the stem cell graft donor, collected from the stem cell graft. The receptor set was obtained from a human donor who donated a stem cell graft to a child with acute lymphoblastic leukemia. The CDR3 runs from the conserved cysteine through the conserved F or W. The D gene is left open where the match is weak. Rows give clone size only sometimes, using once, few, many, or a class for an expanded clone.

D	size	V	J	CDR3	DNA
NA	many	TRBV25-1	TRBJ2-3	CASSLSGLSTDTQYF	TGTGCCAGCAGCCTCTCCGGGCTAAGCACAGATACGCAGTATTTT
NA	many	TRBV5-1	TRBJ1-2	CASSLFPGEAYTF	TGCGCCAGCAGCTTGTTCCCCGGGGAGGCCTACACCTTC
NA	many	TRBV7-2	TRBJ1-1	CASSLGGSGAGAFF	TGTGCCAGCAGCTTAGGGGGTAGTGGGGCCGGAGCTTTCTTT
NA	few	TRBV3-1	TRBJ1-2	CASSQGSSGVGYTF	TGTGCCAGCAGCCAAGGGAGCAGTGGGGTTGGCTACACCTTC
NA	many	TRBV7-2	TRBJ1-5	CASSSSLGPNQPQHF	TGTGCCAGCAGCTCCTCATTGGGGCCCAATCAGCCCCAGCATTTT
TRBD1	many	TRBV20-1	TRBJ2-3	CSASSGTGGFDTQYF	TGCAGTGCTAGTTCCGGGACAGGGGGCTTTGATACGCAGTATTTT
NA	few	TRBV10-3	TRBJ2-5	CAISDRDTDRQETQYF	TGTGCCATCAGTGACAGGGACACCGATCGCCAAGAGACCCAGTACTTC
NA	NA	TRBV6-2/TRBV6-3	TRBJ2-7	CASSPVRAYYEQYF	TGTGCCAGCAGTCCAGTTCGGGCCTACTACGAGCAGTACTTC
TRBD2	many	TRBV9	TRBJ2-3	CASSVATSGGAADTQYF	TGTGCCAGCAGCGTAGCTACTAGCGGGGGGGCCGCGGATACGCAGTATTTT
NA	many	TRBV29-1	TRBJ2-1	CSARGGARDVQFF	TGCAGCGCTAGGGGGGGGGCCAGGGACGTACAGTTCTTC
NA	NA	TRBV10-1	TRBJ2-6	CASSESGAGANVLTF	TGCGCCAGCAGTGAGTCCGGGGCTGGGGCCAACGTCCTGACTTTC
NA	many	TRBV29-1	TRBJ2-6	CSVVDSSSGANVLTF	TGCAGCGTTGTTGACAGCTCTTCTGGGGCCAACGTCCTGACTTTC
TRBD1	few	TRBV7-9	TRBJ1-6	CASSLASGTDDNSPLHF	TGTGCCAGCAGCTTAGCGTCCGGGACAGACGATAATTCACCCCTCCACTTT
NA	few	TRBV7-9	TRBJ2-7	CASSSTDSSPYEQYF	TGTGCCAGCAGCTCTACGGACAGTTCACCCTACGAGCAGTACTTC
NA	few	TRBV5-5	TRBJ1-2	CASSYDLSGYGYTF	TGTGCCAGCAGCTATGATCTTTCCGGCTATGGCTACACCTTC
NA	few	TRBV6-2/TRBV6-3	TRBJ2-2	CASSFRDTGELFF	TGTGCCAGCAGTTTCAGAGACACCGGGGAGCTGTTTTTT
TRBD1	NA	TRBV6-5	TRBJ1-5	CASSHRGTRNQPQHF	TGTGCCAGCAGTCACAGGGGGACCCGCAATCAGCCCCAGCATTTT
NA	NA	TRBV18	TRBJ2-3	CASSPSGGSTDTQYF	TGTGCCAGCTCACCGTCCGGCGGGAGCACAGATACGCAGTATTTT